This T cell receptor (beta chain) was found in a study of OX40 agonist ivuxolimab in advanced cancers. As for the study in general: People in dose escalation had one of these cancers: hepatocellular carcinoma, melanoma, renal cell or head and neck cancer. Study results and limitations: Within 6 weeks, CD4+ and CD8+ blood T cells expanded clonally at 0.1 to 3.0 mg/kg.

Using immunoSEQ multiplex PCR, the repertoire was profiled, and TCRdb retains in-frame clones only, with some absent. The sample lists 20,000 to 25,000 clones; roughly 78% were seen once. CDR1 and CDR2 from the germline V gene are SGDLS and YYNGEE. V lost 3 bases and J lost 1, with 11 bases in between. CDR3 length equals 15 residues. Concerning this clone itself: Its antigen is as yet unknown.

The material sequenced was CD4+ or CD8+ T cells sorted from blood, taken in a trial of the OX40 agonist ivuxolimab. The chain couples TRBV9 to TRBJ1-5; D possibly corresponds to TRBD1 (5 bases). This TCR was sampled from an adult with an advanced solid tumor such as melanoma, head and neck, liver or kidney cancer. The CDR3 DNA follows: TGTGCCAGCAGCGCTGGGGGGGACAGCAATCAGCCCCAGCATTTT. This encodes CASSAGGDSNQPQHF.